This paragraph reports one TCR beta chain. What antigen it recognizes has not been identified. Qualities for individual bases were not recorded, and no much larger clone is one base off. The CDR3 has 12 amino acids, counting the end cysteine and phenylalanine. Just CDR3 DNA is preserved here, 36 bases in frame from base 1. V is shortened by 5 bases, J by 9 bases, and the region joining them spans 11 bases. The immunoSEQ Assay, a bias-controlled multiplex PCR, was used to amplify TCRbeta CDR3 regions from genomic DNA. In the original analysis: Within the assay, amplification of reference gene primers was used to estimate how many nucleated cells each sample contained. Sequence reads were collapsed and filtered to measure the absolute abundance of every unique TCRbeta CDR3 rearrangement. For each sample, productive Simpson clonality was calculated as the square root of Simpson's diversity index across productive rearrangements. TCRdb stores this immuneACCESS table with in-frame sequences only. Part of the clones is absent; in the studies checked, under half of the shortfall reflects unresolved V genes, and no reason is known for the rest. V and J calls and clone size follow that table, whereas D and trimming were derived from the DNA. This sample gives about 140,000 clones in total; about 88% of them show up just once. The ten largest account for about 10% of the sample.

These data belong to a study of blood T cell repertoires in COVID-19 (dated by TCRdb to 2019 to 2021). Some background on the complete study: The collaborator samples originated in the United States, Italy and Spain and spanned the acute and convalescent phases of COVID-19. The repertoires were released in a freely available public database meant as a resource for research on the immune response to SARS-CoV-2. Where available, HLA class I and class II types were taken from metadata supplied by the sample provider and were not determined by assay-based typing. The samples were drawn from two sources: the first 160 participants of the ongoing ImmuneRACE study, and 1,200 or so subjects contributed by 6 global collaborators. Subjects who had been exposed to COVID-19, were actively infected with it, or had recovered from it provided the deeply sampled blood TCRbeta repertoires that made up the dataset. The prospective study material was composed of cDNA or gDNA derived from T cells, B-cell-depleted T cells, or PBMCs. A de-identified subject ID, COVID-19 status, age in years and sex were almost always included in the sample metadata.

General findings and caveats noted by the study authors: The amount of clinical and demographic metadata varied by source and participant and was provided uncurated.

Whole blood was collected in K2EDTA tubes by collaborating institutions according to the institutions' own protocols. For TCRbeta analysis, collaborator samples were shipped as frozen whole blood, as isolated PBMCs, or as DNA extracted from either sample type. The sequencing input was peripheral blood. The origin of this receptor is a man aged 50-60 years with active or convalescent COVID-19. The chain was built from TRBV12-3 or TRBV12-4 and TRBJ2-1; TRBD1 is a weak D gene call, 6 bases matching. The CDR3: CASSLPGVEQFF. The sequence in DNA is TGTGCCAGCAGTCTGCCAGGGGTTGAGCAGTTCTTC.